This note documents a single T cell receptor (beta chain) sequence. Its matching antigen is unknown. These data belong to a study of cytomegalovirus exposure and HLA in healthy donors. Looking at the study overall: When just under 400 donors were genotyped, roughly 80% of them were found to fall in the Caucasian-associated ancestry cluster. Study-level results: An analysis done earlier found most TCR beta V segments productive about 90% or about 30% of the time.

The CDR3 totals 16 residues. Germline V CDR1 and CDR2: SGHRS, YFSETQ. Trimming removed 2 bases from V and 4 bases from J, with 17 bases in between. With 60 Vbeta and 13 Jbeta primers, the PCR was carried out. Assay: immunoSEQ multiplex PCR; the TCRdb copy retains only in-frame clones and omits some. Among 50,000 to 65,000 clones listed, approximately 81% were seen once. The sequence came from a woman aged 18-29 years in good health and CMV-seronegative. The specimen was PBMCs. The genes are TRBV5-1 and TRBJ2-3; a weak D match, TRBD2 (6 bases). CDR3 protein: CASSFNLGLLADTQYF. Here the CDR3 DNA reads TGCGCCAGCAGCTTTAATCTGGGACTTCTAGCAGATACGCAGTATTTT.